This TCR beta chain was found in a study of T cells in tuberculosis. Study-wide results and caveats: Low-affinity CD1B-GMM tetramer-binding T cells may have been missed.

After thawing and overnight rest, PBMC were stained with GMM-loaded CD1B tetramer, viability dye and anti-CD3 for sorting. The lipid loaded on the CD1B tetramers was C32 glucose monomycolate from Rhodococcus equi. Sequencing of TCR-alpha and TCR-beta chains was unpaired. The assay was immunoSEQ multiplex PCR, and TCRdb's table has in-frame clones only and misses some. The repertoire holds tens of thousands of clones, with approximately 91% as singletons. V was shortened by 4 bases and J by 6 bases, with 15 bases between the two germline ends. CDR1 is MGHRA, CDR2 YSYEKL, per germline. The CDR3 is 15 residues long.

This receptor was obtained from an adult woman with latent tuberculosis. Sequencing was done on a sample of CD1b-GMM tetramer-negative cells sorted from PBMCs. The chain combines TRBV4-1 with TRBJ2-2; the D gene is possibly TRBD2 (6 bases). The CDR3: CASSRREQMAGELFF. The CDR3 DNA follows: TGCGCCAGCAGCCGCCGGGAGCAGATGGCCGGGGAGCTGTTTTTT.